Listed below are T cell receptor beta chains from one sample, sequenced in a study of OX40 agonist ivuxolimab in advanced cancers. This table comes from immunoSEQ multiplex PCR, and its TCRdb copy is limited to in-frame clones, with some not included. The sample shows over 65,000 clones, less than 85% of them seen only once. Material: CD4+ or CD8+ T cells sorted from blood, obtained in a trial of the OX40 agonist ivuxolimab. Receptors were obtained from an adult with an advanced solid tumor such as melanoma, head and neck, liver or kidney cancer. CDR3s include the opening cysteine and the closing phenylalanine or tryptophan. The order of the fields is J gene, D gene, clone size, V gene, CDR3 protein, CDR3 DNA. A D gene is named only where the DNA matches it firmly. Clone size appears in some rows only: once, few, many, or a class for an expanded clone.

J: TRBJ2-7
D: TRBD1
size: NA
V: TRBV11-2
CDR3: CASSARTGPYEQYF
DNA: TGTGCCAGCAGCGCAAGGACAGGACCCTACGAGCAGTACTTC

J: TRBJ1-5
D: NA
size: NA
V: TRBV12-2
CDR3: CASRLARGQGGQPQHF
DNA: TGTGCAAGTCGCTTAGCTCGGGGACAGGGTGGCCAGCCCCAGCATTTT

J: TRBJ2-7
D: TRBD1
size: NA
V: TRBV6-5
CDR3: CASSYSGTGNYEQYF
DNA: TGTGCCAGCAGTTACTCTGGGACAGGGAACTACGAGCAGTACTTC

J: TRBJ2-6
D: NA
size: NA
V: TRBV2
CDR3: CASSFNPTNSGANVLTF
DNA: TGTGCCAGCAGTTTCAACCCGACGAACTCTGGGGCCAACGTCCTGACTTTC

J: TRBJ1-1
D: NA
size: NA
V: TRBV28
CDR3: CASSLGVGGTEAFF
DNA: TGTGCCAGCAGTTTGGGGGTCGGGGGGACTGAAGCTTTCTTT

J: TRBJ1-5
D: NA
size: NA
V: TRBV2
CDR3: CASSANTGQPQHF
DNA: TGTGCCAGCAGTGCAAATACTGGTCAGCCCCAGCATTTT

J: TRBJ2-7
D: TRBD1
size: NA
V: TRBV7-2
CDR3: CASSLAGQGSYEQYF
DNA: TGTGCCAGCAGCTTAGCGGGACAGGGCTCCTACGAGCAGTACTTC

J: TRBJ2-5
D: NA
size: NA
V: TRBV30
CDR3: CAWRTLRAETQYF
DNA: TGTGCCTGGAGAACGTTAAGGGCAGAGACCCAGTACTTC

J: TRBJ2-2
D: TRBD1
size: NA
V: TRBV5-1
CDR3: CASSLNGQGAGELFF
DNA: TGCGCCAGCAGCTTGAACGGACAGGGGGCCGGGGAGCTGTTTTTT

J: TRBJ2-7
D: NA
size: NA
V: TRBV7-8
CDR3: CASSPAGQSIYEQYF
DNA: TGTGCCAGCAGCCCGGCGGGACAGTCTATCTACGAGCAGTACTTC

J: TRBJ1-1
D: TRBD1
size: NA
V: TRBV19
CDR3: CASTGQGGSEAFF
DNA: TGTGCCTCTACGGGACAGGGTGGCTCTGAAGCTTTCTTT

J: TRBJ1-1
D: NA
size: few
V: TRBV4-3
CDR3: CASSQDLTGGNTEAFF
DNA: TGCGCCAGCAGCCAAGATCTAACGGGGGGAAACACTGAAGCTTTCTTT

J: TRBJ2-2
D: TRBD2
size: NA
V: TRBV7-8
CDR3: CASSSVGLAGGGDTGELFF
DNA: TGTGCCAGCAGCTCTGTGGGACTAGCGGGAGGGGGAGACACCGGGGAGCTGTTTTTT

J: TRBJ2-2
D: TRBD1
size: NA
V: TRBV9
CDR3: CASSLHLGTGGTGELFF
DNA: TGTGCCAGCAGCCTCCACCTAGGCACAGGGGGGACCGGGGAGCTGTTTTTT

J: TRBJ1-1
D: NA
size: NA
V: TRBV10-2
CDR3: CASREESGNTEAFF
DNA: TGCGCCAGCAGGGAGGAGTCGGGGAACACTGAAGCTTTCTTT

J: TRBJ1-1
D: NA
size: NA
V: TRBV28
CDR3: CASSLLWGGLSGANAEAFF
DNA: TGTGCCAGCAGTTTATTATGGGGGGGACTTTCAGGGGCGAACGCTGAAGCTTTCTTT

J: TRBJ2-6
D: NA
size: few
V: TRBV6-4
CDR3: CASSGDTGANVLTF
DNA: TGTGCCAGCAGCGGGGATACAGGGGCCAACGTCCTGACTTTC

J: TRBJ2-7
D: TRBD2
size: NA
V: TRBV28
CDR3: CASSGDPLTSADQPTYYEQYF
DNA: TGTGCCAGCAGTGGGGACCCCCTCACTAGCGCCGACCAGCCAACCTACTACGAGCAGTACTTC

J: TRBJ2-7
D: TRBD2
size: NA
V: TRBV11-1
CDR3: CASSFGGSYEQYF
DNA: TGTGCCAGCAGCTTTGGCGGGAGCTACGAGCAGTACTTC

J: TRBJ2-4
D: NA
size: NA
V: TRBV4-1
CDR3: CASSQVNRVPGEKRAKNIQYF
DNA: TGCGCCAGCAGCCAAGTTAACCGGGTTCCGGGAGAGAAGAGGGCCAAAAACATTCAGTACTTC

J: TRBJ2-1
D: NA
size: once
V: TRBV9
CDR3: CASSVGSAGLVLDEQFF
DNA: TGTGCCAGCAGCGTCGGATCTGCGGGGCTAGTGTTAGATGAGCAGTTCTTC

J: TRBJ2-5
D: NA
size: NA
V: TRBV28
CDR3: CASSSAGAGDYQETQYF
DNA: TGTGCCAGCAGCTCCGCGGGGGCAGGGGACTACCAAGAGACCCAGTACTTC

J: TRBJ1-4
D: TRBD1
size: NA
V: TRBV7-9
CDR3: CASSGTANEKLFF
DNA: TGTGCCAGTTCCGGGACAGCTAATGAAAAACTGTTTTTT

J: TRBJ1-3
D: NA
size: NA
V: TRBV28
CDR3: CASSLALSGNTIYF
DNA: TGTGCCAGCAGTCTAGCCCTCTCTGGAAACACCATATATTTT

J: TRBJ2-5
D: NA
size: NA
V: TRBV11-2
CDR3: CASSLDGVNQETQYF
DNA: TGTGCCAGCAGCTTAGATGGAGTTAACCAAGAGACCCAGTACTTC

J: TRBJ1-5
D: TRBD1
size: NA
V: TRBV7-9
CDR3: CASSPLPQGAGQPQHF
DNA: TGTGCCAGCAGCCCACTCCCCCAGGGGGCTGGTCAGCCCCAGCATTTT

J: TRBJ2-3
D: NA
size: NA
V: TRBV7-8
CDR3: CASSLSHTRRADTQYF
DNA: TGTGCCAGCAGCTTATCACACACACGAAGGGCAGATACGCAGTATTTT

J: TRBJ1-4
D: NA
size: NA
V: TRBV27
CDR3: CASGPYKGSNEKLFF
DNA: TGTGCCAGCGGACCTTACAAGGGGTCTAATGAAAAACTGTTTTTT

J: TRBJ1-3
D: NA
size: NA
V: TRBV7-2
CDR3: CASSIAPSGNTIYF
DNA: TGTGCCAGCAGTATAGCCCCCTCTGGAAACACCATATATTTT

J: TRBJ2-5
D: NA
size: NA
V: TRBV6-1
CDR3: CASSEAFGGLGETQYF
DNA: TGTGCCAGCAGTGAAGCTTTCGGGGGGCTGGGGGAGACCCAGTACTTC

J: TRBJ2-1
D: NA
size: NA
V: TRBV30
CDR3: CAWSVLGGGAPYNEQFF
DNA: TGTGCCTGGAGTGTACTAGGAGGGGGGGCACCGTACAATGAGCAGTTCTTC